This TCR beta chain comes out of a study of shared clonotypes between healthy human individuals. Germline loops: CDR1 MNHEY, CDR2 SMNVEV (reference sequence). There are 14 residues in the CDR3. Trimming left V 8 bases short and J 2 bases short, with 13 bases between. This clone was picked up a small number of times. Produced via immunoSEQ multiplex PCR; TCRdb's table is partial and in-frame only. The table lists over 850,000 clones, about 84% of them singletons. The chain combines TRBV27 with TRBJ1-3; D may be TRBD1 (5 bases). Source material: memory CD4+ T cells from PBMCs. Subset denoted: CD45RA-negative fraction. The sequence came from a man between 18 and 29 years old in good health. Some clones in this sample may be carry-over from other donors' samples. The CDR3 loop is CASGSPGAGNTIYF. Written as DNA, the CDR3 is TGTGCCAGCGGATCCCCGGGGGCTGGAAACACCATATATTTT.